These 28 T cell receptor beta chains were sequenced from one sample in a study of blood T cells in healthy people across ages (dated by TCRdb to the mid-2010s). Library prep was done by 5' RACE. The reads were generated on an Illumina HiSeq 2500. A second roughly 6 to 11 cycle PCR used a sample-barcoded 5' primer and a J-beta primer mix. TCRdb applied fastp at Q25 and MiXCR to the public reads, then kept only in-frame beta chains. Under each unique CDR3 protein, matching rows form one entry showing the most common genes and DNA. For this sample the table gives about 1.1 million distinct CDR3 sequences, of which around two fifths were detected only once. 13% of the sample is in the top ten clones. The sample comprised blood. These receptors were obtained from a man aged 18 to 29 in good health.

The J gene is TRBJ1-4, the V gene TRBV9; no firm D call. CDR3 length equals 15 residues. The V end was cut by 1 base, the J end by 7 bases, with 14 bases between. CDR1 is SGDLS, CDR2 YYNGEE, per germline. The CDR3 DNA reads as TGTGCCAGCAGCGTATTGGGCAGTAATGGTGAAAAACTGTTTTTT. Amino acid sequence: CASSVLGSNGEKLFF. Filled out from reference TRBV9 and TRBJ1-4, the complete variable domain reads DSGVTQTPKHLITATGQRVTLRCSPRSGDLSVYWYQQSLDQGLQFLIQYYNGEERAKGNILERFSAQQFPDLHSELNLSSLELGDSALYFCASSVLGSNGEKLFFGSGTQLSVL.

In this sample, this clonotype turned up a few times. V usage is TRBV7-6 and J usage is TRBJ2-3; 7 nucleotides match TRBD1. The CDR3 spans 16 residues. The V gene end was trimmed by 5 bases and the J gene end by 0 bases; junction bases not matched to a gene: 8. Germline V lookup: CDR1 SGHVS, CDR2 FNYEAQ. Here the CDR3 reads CASSPLPGGSTDTQYF. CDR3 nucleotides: TGTGCCAGCAGCCCACTTCCAGGGGGTAGCACAGATACGCAGTATTTT. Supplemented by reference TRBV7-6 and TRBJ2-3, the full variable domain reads GAGVSQSPRYKVTKRGQDVALRCDPISGHVSLYWYRQALGQGPEFLTYFNYEAQQDKSGLPNDRFSAERPEGSISTLTIQRTEQRDSAMYRCASSPLPGGSTDTQYFGPGTRLTVL.

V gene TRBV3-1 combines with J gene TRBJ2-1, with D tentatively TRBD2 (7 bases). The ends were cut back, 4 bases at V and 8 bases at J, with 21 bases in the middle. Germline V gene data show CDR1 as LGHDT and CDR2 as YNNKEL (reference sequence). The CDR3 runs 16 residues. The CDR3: CASSLWRGGRPHEQFF. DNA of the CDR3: TGTGCCAGCAGCCTTTGGAGGGGGGGCCGTCCGCATGAGCAGTTCTTC.

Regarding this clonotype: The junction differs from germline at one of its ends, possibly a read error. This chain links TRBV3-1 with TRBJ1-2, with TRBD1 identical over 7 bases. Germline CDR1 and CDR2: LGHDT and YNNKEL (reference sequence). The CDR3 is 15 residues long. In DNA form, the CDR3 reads TGTACCAGCTCGACAGGGCTACCGACCAGTGATGGCTACACCTTC. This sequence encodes CTSSTGLPTSDGYTF.

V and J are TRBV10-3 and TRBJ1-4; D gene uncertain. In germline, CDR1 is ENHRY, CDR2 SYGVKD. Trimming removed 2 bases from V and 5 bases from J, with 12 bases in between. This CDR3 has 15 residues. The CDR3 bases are TGTGCCATCAGTGAGGAAGCAGCCGACAATGAAAAACTGTTTTTT. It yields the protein CAISEEAADNEKLFF.

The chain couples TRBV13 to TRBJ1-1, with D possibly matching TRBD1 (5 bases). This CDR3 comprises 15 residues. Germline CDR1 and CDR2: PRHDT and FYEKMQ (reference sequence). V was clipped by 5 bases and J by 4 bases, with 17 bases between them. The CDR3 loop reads CASSPTGLGVTEAFF. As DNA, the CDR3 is TGTGCCAGCAGCCCCACAGGCCTCGGGGTCACTGAAGCTTTCTTT.

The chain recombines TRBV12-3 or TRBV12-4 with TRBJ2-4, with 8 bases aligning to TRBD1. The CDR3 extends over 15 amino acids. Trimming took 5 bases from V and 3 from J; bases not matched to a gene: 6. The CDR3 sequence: CASSAGGLDKNIQYF. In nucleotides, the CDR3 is TGTGCCAGCAGTGCAGGGGGCTTGGACAAAAACATTCAGTACTTC.

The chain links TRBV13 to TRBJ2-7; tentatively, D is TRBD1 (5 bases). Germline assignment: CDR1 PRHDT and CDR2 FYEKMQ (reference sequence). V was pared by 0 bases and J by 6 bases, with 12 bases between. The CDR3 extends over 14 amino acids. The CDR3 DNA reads TGTGCCAGCAGCTTAGGTGCAGGGTCGAGCGAGCAGTACTTC. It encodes CASSLGAGSSEQYF.

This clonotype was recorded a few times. CDR3 in DNA: TGTGCCAGCAGCTTAGTCTGGACAGGGGGCGATACGCAGTATTTT. Translated: CASSLVWTGGDTQYF. The chain carries TRBV7-2 and TRBJ2-3, with 11 positions matching TRBD1. Trimming at V came to 1 base and at J to 6 bases, leaving 3 bases not matched to a gene. This CDR3 has 15 residues. CDR1 and CDR2 from the germline V gene are SGHTA and FQGNSA.

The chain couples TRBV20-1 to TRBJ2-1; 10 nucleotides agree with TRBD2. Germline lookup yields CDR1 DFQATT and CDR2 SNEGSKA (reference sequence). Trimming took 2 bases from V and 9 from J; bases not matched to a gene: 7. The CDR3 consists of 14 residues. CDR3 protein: CSARKAGGASEQFF. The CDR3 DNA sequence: TGCAGTGCTAGAAAAGCGGGGGGGGCTTCTGAGCAGTTCTTC.

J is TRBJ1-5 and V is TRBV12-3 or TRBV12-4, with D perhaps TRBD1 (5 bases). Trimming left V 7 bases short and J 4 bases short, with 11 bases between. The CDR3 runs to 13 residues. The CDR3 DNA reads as TGTGCCAGCACCAATAAGGGGAATCAGCCCCAGCATTTT. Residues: CASTNKGNQPQHF.

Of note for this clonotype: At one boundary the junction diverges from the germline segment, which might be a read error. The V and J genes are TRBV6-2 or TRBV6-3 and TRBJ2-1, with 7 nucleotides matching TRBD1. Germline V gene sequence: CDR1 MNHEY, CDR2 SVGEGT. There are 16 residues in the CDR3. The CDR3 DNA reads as TGTGCCAGTAGTGACTCACAGGGGCCGTCCTACAGTGAGCAGTTCTTC. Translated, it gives CASSDSQGPSYSEQFF.

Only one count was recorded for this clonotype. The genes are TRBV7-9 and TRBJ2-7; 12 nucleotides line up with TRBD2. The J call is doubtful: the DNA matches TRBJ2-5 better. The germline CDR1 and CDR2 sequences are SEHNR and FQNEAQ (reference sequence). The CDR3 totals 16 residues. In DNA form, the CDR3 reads TGTGCCAGCAGCTTAGGACTAGCGGGGGCCCAAGAGACCCAGTACTTC. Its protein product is CASSLGLAGAQETQYF.

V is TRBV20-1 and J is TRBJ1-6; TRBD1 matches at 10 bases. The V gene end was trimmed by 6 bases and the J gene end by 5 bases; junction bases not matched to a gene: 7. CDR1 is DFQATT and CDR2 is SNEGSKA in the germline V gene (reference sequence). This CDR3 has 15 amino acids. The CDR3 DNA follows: TGCAGTGCCCCAGGACAGGGGGGGAATAATTCACCCCTCCACTTT. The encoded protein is CSAPGQGGNNSPLHF.

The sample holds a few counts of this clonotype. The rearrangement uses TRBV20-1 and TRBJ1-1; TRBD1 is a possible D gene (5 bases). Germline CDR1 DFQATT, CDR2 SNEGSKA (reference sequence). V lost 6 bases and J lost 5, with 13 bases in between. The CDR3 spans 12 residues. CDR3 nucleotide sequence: TGCAGTGCCGGGAAGGGGAATACTGAAGCTTTCTTT. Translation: CSAGKGNTEAFF.

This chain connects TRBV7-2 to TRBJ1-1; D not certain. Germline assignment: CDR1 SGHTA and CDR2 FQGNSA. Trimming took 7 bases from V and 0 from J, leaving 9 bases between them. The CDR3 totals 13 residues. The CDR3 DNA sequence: TGTGCCAGCAACCAAGGGATGAACACTGAAGCTTTCTTT. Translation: CASNQGMNTEAFF.

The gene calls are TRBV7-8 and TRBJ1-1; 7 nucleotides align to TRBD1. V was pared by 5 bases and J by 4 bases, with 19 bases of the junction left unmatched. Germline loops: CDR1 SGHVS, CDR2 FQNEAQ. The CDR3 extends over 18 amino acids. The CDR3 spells CASSPPGQLVFSGTEAFF. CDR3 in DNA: TGTGCCAGCAGCCCCCCGGGACAGCTAGTTTTTTCTGGCACTGAAGCTTTCTTT.

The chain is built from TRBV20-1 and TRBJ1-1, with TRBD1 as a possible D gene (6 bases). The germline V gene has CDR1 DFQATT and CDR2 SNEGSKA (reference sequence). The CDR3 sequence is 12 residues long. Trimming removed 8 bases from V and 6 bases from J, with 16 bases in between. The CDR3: CSPYREFAEAFF. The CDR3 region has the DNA TGCAGTCCCTACAGGGAATTTGCTGAAGCTTTCTTT.

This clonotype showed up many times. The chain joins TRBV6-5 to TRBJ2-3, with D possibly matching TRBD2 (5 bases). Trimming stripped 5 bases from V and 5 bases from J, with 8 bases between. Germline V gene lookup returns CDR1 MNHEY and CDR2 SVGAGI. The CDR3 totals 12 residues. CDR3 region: CASSRGKDTQYF. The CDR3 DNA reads TGTGCCAGCAGTCGGGGTAAAGATACGCAGTATTTT.

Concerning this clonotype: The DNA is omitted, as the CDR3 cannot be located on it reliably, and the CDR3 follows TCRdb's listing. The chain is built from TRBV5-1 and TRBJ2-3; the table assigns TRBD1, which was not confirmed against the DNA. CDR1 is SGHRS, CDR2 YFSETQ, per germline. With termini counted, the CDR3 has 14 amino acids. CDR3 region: CASSPVGQGASGYF.

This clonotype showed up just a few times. The CDR3 reads CASSFKPGRLANEQFF. As DNA, the CDR3 is TGCGCCAGCAGCTTCAAACCGGGACGACTCGCCAATGAGCAGTTCTTC. This chain joins TRBV4-3 and TRBJ2-1; D tentatively fits TRBD1 or TRBD2 (5 bases each). Germline CDR1 LGHNA, CDR2 YSLEER. Deletions cut 5 bases from V and 6 bases from J, with 20 bases between. The CDR3 extends over 16 amino acids.

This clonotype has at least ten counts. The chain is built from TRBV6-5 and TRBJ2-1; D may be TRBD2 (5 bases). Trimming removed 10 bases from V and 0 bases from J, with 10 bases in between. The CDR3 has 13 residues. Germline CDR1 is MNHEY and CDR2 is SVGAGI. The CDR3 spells CATSRDSYNEQFF. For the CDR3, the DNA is TGTGCCACCTCTCGGGACTCCTACAATGAGCAGTTCTTC.

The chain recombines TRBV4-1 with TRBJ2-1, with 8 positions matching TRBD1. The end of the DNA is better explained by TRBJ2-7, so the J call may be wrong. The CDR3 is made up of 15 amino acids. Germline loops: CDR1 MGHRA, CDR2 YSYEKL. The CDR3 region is CASSHDRGVLNEQYF. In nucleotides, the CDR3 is TGCGCCAGCAGCCACGACAGGGGAGTATTGAATGAGCAGTACTTC.

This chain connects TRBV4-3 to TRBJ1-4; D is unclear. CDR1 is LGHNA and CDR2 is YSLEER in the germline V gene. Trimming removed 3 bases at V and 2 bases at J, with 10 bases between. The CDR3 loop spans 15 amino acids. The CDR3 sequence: CASSQDLGTNEKLFF. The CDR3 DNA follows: TGCGCCAGCAGCCAGGACCTGGGGACTAATGAAAAACTGTTTTTT.

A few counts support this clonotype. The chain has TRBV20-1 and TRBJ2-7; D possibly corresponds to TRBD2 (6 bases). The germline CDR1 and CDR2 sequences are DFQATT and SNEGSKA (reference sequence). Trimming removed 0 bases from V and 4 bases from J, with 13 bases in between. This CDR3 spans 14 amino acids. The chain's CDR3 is CSAREGGEYYEQYF. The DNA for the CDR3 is TGCAGTGCTAGAGAGGGCGGGGAGTATTACGAGCAGTACTTC.

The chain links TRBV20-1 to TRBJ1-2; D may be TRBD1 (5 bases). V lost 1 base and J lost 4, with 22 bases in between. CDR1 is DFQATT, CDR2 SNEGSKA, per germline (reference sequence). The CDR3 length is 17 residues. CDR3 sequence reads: CSARVSVSVGTSYGYTF. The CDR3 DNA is TGCAGTGCTAGAGTCTCGGTCAGTGTGGGGACTAGCTATGGCTACACCTTC.

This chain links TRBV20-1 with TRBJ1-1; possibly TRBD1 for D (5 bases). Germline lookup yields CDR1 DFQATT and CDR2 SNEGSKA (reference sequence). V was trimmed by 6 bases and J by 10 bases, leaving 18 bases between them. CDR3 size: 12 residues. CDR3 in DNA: TGCAGTGCCTCGGCGCGAGGGGATGGAGCTTTCTTT. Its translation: CSASARGDGAFF.

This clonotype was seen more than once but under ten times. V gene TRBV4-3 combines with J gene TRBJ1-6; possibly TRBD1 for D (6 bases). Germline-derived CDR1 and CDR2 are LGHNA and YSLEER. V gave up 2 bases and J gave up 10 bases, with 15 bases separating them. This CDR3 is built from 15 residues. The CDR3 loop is CASSQQGIRESPLHF. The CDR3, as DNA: TGCGCCAGCAGCCAACAGGGGATCCGGGAATCACCCCTCCACTTT.